This T cell receptor (beta chain) was sequenced in a study of technical replicates of blood from several donors. TCRdb's copy holds only in-frame clones and misses some; the assay was immunoSEQ multiplex PCR. The sample comprises about 88,000 clones, 90% to 95% of which are singletons, and about 0.26% rests with the top ten. The V gene end was trimmed by 6 bases and the J gene end by 3 bases; junction bases not matched to a gene: 7. In germline, CDR1 is SQVTM, CDR2 ANQGSEA. This CDR3 is built from 14 residues. This chain uses TRBV29-1 with TRBJ1-2; 10 bases map to TRBD1. The TCR comes from a human donor in good health. What was sequenced was T cells isolated from PBMCs. This CDR3 is CSVERQGADYGYTF. The CDR3 DNA sequence: TGCAGCGTGGAAAGACAGGGGGCCGACTATGGCTACACCTTC.